The 24 T cell receptor beta chains listed next were all sequenced from one sample in a study of cytomegalovirus exposure and HLA in healthy donors. Method: immunoSEQ multiplex PCR; TCRdb's copy keeps in-frame clones and lacks some. Of around 63,000 clones in the sample, 90% to 96% were seen once. The sample comprised PBMCs. Every receptor here comes from a woman between 18 and 29 years old in good health and CMV-seronegative.

This sequence joins TRBV7-3 and TRBJ2-3, with a possible D match to TRBD2 (7 bases). The germline gives CDR1 SGHTA, CDR2 FQGTGA. The V and J ends lost 1 base and 0 bases respectively, with 8 bases between them. The CDR3 runs 15 residues. The CDR3: CASSLSGGSTDTQYF. The CDR3 DNA is TGTGCCAGCAGCTTAAGCGGGGGCAGCACAGATACGCAGTATTTT.

This clone has a single count. The chain has TRBV2 and TRBJ1-2, with 8 bases that match TRBD1. The germline V gene encodes CDR1 SNHLY and CDR2 FYNNEI. This CDR3 contains 16 residues. The V segment lost 6 bases and the J segment 5 bases; nucleotides outside the gene matches: 14. For the CDR3, the DNA is TGTGCCAGCAGGGACCCAAGACAGGGGATGGGGTATGGCTACACCTTC. Protein: CASRDPRQGMGYGYTF.

As to this clone: One junction end disagrees with the germline gene, perhaps due to a read error. This chain joins TRBV11-1 and TRBJ1-3, with 9 bases that match TRBD1. This CDR3 region has 11 residues. Germline V gives CDR1 SGHAT, CDR2 FQDESV (reference sequence). The CDR3 spells CASSGRDRAHF. CDR3 nucleotides: TGTGCCAGCAGCGGCCGGGACAGGGCCCATTTT. Together with reference TRBV11-1 and TRBJ1-3, the CDR3 gives the full variable domain: EAEVAQSPRYKITEKSQAVAFWCDPISGHATLYWYRQILGQGPELLVQFQDESVVDDSQLPKDRFSAERLKGVDSTLKIQPAELGDSAMYLCASSGRDRAHFGEGSWLTVV.

The chain has TRBV15 and TRBJ2-7; D is undetermined. CDR3 length: 17 amino acids. The germline V gene has CDR1 LNHNV and CDR2 YYDKDF (reference sequence). Trimming stripped 2 bases from V and 3 bases from J, with 20 bases between. This CDR3 is CATSRIMWREENYEQYF. CDR3 bases: TGTGCCACCAGCAGAATCATGTGGCGCGAGGAAAACTACGAGCAGTACTTC.

In nucleotides, the CDR3 is TGTGCCAGCAGTGAATGGGCCGGGGGAGCGGCCACCGGGGAGCTGTTTTTT. Its translation: CASSEWAGGAATGELFF. This rearrangement joins TRBV25-1 to TRBJ2-2, with D possibly matching TRBD2 (6 bases). V lost 1 base, J lost 4 bases, and 16 bases lay in between. Germline V gene data show CDR1 as MGHDK and CDR2 as SYGVNS. The CDR3 has 17 residues.

V is TRBV10-3 and J is TRBJ2-7; 10 nucleotides agree with TRBD1. The CDR3 sequence is 13 residues long. Losses at the gene ends were 4 bases for V and 3 bases for J; bases not matched to a gene: 0. Germline V lookup: CDR1 ENHRY, CDR2 SYGVKD. The CDR3 DNA is TGTGCCATCAGTGGGACAGGGGGCTACGAGCAGTACTTC. Translating gives CAISGTGGYEQYF.

This rearrangement joins TRBV7-8 to TRBJ1-1, with D tentatively TRBD1 (5 bases). The CDR3 sequence is 17 residues long. Germline V gives CDR1 SGHVS, CDR2 FQNEAQ. Deletions cut 5 bases from V and 1 base from J, with 20 bases between. CDR3 sequence reads: CASSVSRGGRTNTEAFF. The CDR3 DNA follows: TGTGCCAGCAGCGTTAGTAGGGGAGGCAGGACGAACACTGAAGCTTTCTTT.

The chain joins TRBV4-2 to TRBJ2-5, with D hard to call. The germline V and J ends were trimmed by 0 bases and 0 bases, with 14 bases remaining between them. Germline V lookup: CDR1 LGHNA, CDR2 YNFKEQ. The CDR3 spans 17 residues. The CDR3, as DNA: TGTGCCAGCAGCCAAGATTGGCACACCCCGTACCAAGAGACCCAGTACTTC. Amino acids: CASSQDWHTPYQETQYF.

The chain employs TRBV18 and TRBJ2-1, with 12 bases that match TRBD2. Germline CDR1 KGHSH, CDR2 LQKENI. Trimming cost V 3 bases and J 10 bases; bases outside gene matches: 10. This CDR3 has 16 residues. The CDR3 is CASSPPLAGGPGEQFF. The CDR3 DNA reads as TGTGCCAGCTCACCGCCGCTAGCGGGAGGGCCTGGGGAGCAGTTCTTC. The variable domain in full, with the rest retrieved from reference TRBV18 and TRBJ2-1, is NAGVMQNPRHLVRRRGQEARLRCSPMKGHSHVYWYRQLPEEGLKFMVYLQKENIIDESGMPKERFSAEFPKEGPSILRIQQVVRGDSAAYFCASSPPLAGGPGEQFFGPGTRLTVL.

The V and J genes are TRBV19 and TRBJ1-2; unclear D gene. The germline V and J ends were trimmed by 7 bases and 8 bases, with 14 bases remaining between them. The germline gives CDR1 LNHDA, CDR2 SQIVND (reference sequence). This CDR3 is built from 12 residues. The CDR3 DNA reads TGTGCCAGTAACGTGAGGGAGGGAGGCTACACCTTC. Its translation is CASNVREGGYTF.

Worth noting for this clone: The junction does not match germline at one end; this may be a read error. The chain employs TRBV5-4 and TRBJ1-1; 11 bases are shared with TRBD1. CDR3 size: 13 residues. The germline V gene encodes CDR1 SGHNT and CDR2 YYREEE (reference sequence). DNA for the CDR3: TGTGCCAGCAGCAACCGGGACAGGGGGAGGGCTTCCTTT. This codes for CASSNRDRGRASF.

The chain employs TRBV7-6 and TRBJ1-1, with 10 positions matching TRBD1. Germline values: CDR1 SGHVS, CDR2 FNYEAQ. Trimming took 2 bases from V and 3 from J; bases not matched to a gene: 3. The CDR3 spans 15 residues. The CDR3 coding sequence is TGTGCCAGCAGCTTACCGGACAGGGGGGACACTGAAGCTTTCTTT. This sequence encodes CASSLPDRGDTEAFF.

The count of this clone is one. V gene TRBV18 combines with J gene TRBJ2-7, with 9 bases aligning to TRBD1. There are 16 residues in the CDR3. CDR1 is KGHSH, CDR2 LQKENI, per germline. Trimming cost V 3 bases and J 0 bases; bases outside gene matches: 6. The CDR3 sequence: CASSPKGQGSSYEQYF. In nucleotides, the CDR3 is TGTGCCAGCTCACCGAAGGGACAGGGCAGCTCCTACGAGCAGTACTTC.

The chain couples TRBV5-6 to TRBJ2-7; 10 bases are a match to TRBD2. From germline, CDR1 is SGHDT and CDR2 YYEEEE. The CDR3 is 15 amino acids. The trim removed 3 bases at V and 3 bases at J, leaving 6 bases unmatched. The CDR3 protein is CASSWELAGLYEQYF. The DNA of the CDR3 is TGTGCCAGCAGCTGGGAACTAGCGGGACTCTACGAGCAGTACTTC.

The chain joins TRBV5-1 to TRBJ2-5, with TRBD2 matching 11 bases. The germline V gene has CDR1 SGHRS and CDR2 YFSETQ. CDR3 length: 16 amino acids. The ends lost 4 bases at V and 2 bases at J; junction bases unmatched: 7. The CDR3 is CASSPGGTSGQETQYF. In DNA form, the CDR3 reads TGCGCCAGCAGCCCGGGGGGGACTAGCGGACAAGAGACCCAGTACTTC.

The chain couples TRBV19 to TRBJ2-3, with TRBD1 matching 11 bases. The CDR3 is made up of 19 amino acids. In germline, CDR1 is LNHDA, CDR2 SQIVND (reference sequence). The ends lost 2 bases at V and 3 bases at J; junction bases unmatched: 13. The chain's CDR3 is CASSISPATGQGATDTQYF. The CDR3 DNA reads as TGTGCCAGTAGTATAAGCCCGGCTACCGGACAGGGGGCAACAGATACGCAGTATTTT.

This clone was seen once. In nucleotides, the CDR3 is TGTGCCAGCAGCTCTACACAGGCCGCCCCCTTCGGCTACACCTTC. It codes for CASSSTQAAPFGYTF. The chain links TRBV13 to TRBJ1-2, with D perhaps TRBD1 (5 bases). Trimming removed 4 bases from V and 8 bases from J, with 20 bases in between. Per the germline V gene, CDR1 is PRHDT and CDR2 is FYEKMQ (reference sequence). CDR3 length: 15 amino acids.

This chain uses TRBV19 with TRBJ2-5; 8 nucleotides line up with TRBD2. The length of the CDR3 is 15 residues. The germline V gene has CDR1 LNHDA and CDR2 SQIVND (reference sequence). The trim removed 6 bases at V and 2 bases at J, leaving 8 bases unmatched. Here the CDR3 reads CASSTPGTSQETQYF. Written as DNA, the CDR3 is TGTGCCAGTAGCACGCCCGGGACTAGTCAAGAGACCCAGTACTTC.

In this sample, this clone turned up once. The rearrangement joins TRBV2 to TRBJ2-7; 10 nucleotides line up with TRBD2. This CDR3 has 15 amino acids. The germline V gene has CDR1 SNHLY and CDR2 FYNNEI. V shed 6 bases and J 1 base; nucleotides not matched to a gene: 6. CDR3 in amino acids: CASSQLAGGSYEQYF. The CDR3 nucleotides read TGTGCCAGCAGCCAATTAGCGGGAGGATCCTACGAGCAGTACTTC. The full variable domain, with the rest looked up from reference TRBV2 and TRBJ2-7, is EPEVTQTPSHQVTQMGQEVILRCVPISNHLYFYWYRQILGQKVEFLVSFYNNEISEKSEIFDDQFSVERPDGSNFTLKIRSTKLEDSAMYFCASSQLAGGSYEQYFGPGTRLTVT.

This sequence joins TRBV18 and TRBJ1-3; the D gene is possibly TRBD1 (5 bases). V was clipped by 2 bases and J by 8 bases, with 16 bases between them. Germline-derived CDR1 and CDR2 are KGHSH and LQKENI. This CDR3 is built from 15 residues. The CDR3 DNA reads as TGTGCCAGCTCACCATCCACGGGGGGTCTGGACACCATATATTTT. The encoded protein is CASSPSTGGLDTIYF.

The chain uses TRBV4-1 and TRBJ2-7, with D possibly being TRBD2 (6 bases). Germline assignment: CDR1 MGHRA and CDR2 YSYEKL. V was pared by 4 bases and J by 3 bases, with 16 bases between. This CDR3 contains 15 residues. CDR3 region: CASSPHPGLDYEQYF. CDR3 DNA: TGCGCCAGCAGCCCCCACCCGGGACTCGACTACGAGCAGTACTTC.

In the case of this clone: The sample carries other DNA sequences with the same CDR3. This chain links TRBV5-4 with TRBJ1-4; 9 bases line up with TRBD1. Unmatched junction bases numbered 5, after V lost 4 bases and J lost 7 bases. Per germline, CDR1 SGHNT and CDR2 YYREEE (reference sequence). The CDR3 runs 14 residues. This CDR3 is CASSPTGGGEKLFF. CDR3 nucleotide sequence: TGTGCCAGCAGCCCGACAGGGGGGGGTGAAAAACTGTTTTTT.

The gene calls are TRBV7-9 and TRBJ2-7, with D possibly matching TRBD1 (6 bases). Looked up from germline, CDR1 is SEHNR and CDR2 is FQNEAQ (reference sequence). Trimming cost V 5 bases and J 2 bases, with 13 bases left between them. The length of the CDR3 is 14 residues. The CDR3 loop reads CASSTGHQPYEQYF. For the CDR3, the DNA is TGTGCCAGCAGCACGGGACACCAGCCCTACGAGCAGTACTTC. Looking up the rest from reference TRBV7-9 and TRBJ2-7 gives the full variable domain: DTGVSQNPRHKITKRGQNVTFRCDPISEHNRLYWYRQTLGQGPEFLTYFQNEAQLEKSRLLSDRFSAERPKGSFSTLEIQRTEQGDSAMYLCASSTGHQPYEQYFGPGTRLTVT.

This chain uses TRBV6-1 with TRBJ2-3; D perhaps matches TRBD2 (6 bases). The germline gives CDR1 MNHNS, CDR2 SASEGT. The CDR3 consists of 15 residues. Trimming pared 6 bases from V and 6 bases from J, leaving 19 bases between. The CDR3 spells CASSPLEGEKDTQYF. The CDR3, as DNA: TGTGCCAGCAGCCCCTTGGAGGGAGAGAAGGATACGCAGTATTTT.